Shown below are 20 T cell receptor beta chains from a single sample sequenced in a study of long-term antiretroviral therapy in people with HIV (dated by TCRdb to 2021 to 2024). The immunoSEQ hsTCRB v3.0 assay was used at survey level resolution for TRB variable region sequencing. TCRdb mirrors the immuneACCESS table, restricted to in-frame sequences. Some clones are absent from its copies; in checked studies, under half trace to an unresolved V gene, and the reason for the others is unknown. Recorded for this sample are some 28,000 clones; 90% to 95% of them occurred a single time. The ten biggest clones cover 8% of the sample. The sequencing here drew on unsorted PBMCs, taken more than 6 years after starting antiretroviral therapy. The receptors were gathered from a young man with HIV.

The chain combines TRBV27 with TRBJ2-1; tentatively, D is TRBD2 (5 bases). V shed 7 bases and J shed 4 bases, with 14 bases lying between them. CDR3 length: 14 amino acids. Germline V gene data show CDR1 as MNHEY and CDR2 as SMNVEV (reference sequence). The CDR3 sequence is CASTPFSGYNEQFF. The CDR3 DNA reads as TGTGCCAGCACCCCTTTCAGCGGATACAATGAGCAGTTCTTC.

The chain has TRBV19 and TRBJ2-2, with 8 positions matching TRBD2. The CDR3 length is 17 residues. Unmatched junction bases numbered 14, after V lost 5 bases and J lost 6 bases. Germline V gene data show CDR1 as LNHDA and CDR2 as SQIVND (reference sequence). The CDR3 protein is CASSARTSRLAPGELFF. In DNA form, the CDR3 reads TGTGCCAGTAGTGCCCGAACTTCCAGACTAGCGCCCGGGGAGCTGTTTTTT.

The V and J genes are TRBV27 and TRBJ2-4; 7 nucleotides agree with TRBD2. Germline V gene sequence: CDR1 MNHEY, CDR2 SMNVEV (reference sequence). V lost 3 bases to trimming and J lost 1 base; unmatched junction nucleotides: 0. The CDR3 totals 14 residues. The chain's CDR3 is CASSFGGAKNIQYF. The CDR3 DNA is TGTGCCAGCAGTTTCGGGGGGGCCAAAAACATTCAGTACTTC.

The rearrangement links TRBV27 to TRBJ1-5, with D uncertain. V shed 0 bases and J shed 7 bases, with 10 bases lying between them. Germline loops: CDR1 MNHEY, CDR2 SMNVEV (reference sequence). The CDR3 has 14 amino acids. CDR3 coding DNA: TGTGCCAGCAGTTTATCGTTTGGGAGGCAGCCCCAGCATTTT. This sequence encodes CASSLSFGRQPQHF.

The V and J genes are TRBV4-2 and TRBJ2-4; either TRBD1 or TRBD2 may fit D (5 bases each). The CDR3 sequence is 14 residues long. The V and J ends lost 0 bases and 9 bases respectively, with 12 bases between them. Looked up from germline, CDR1 is LGHNA and CDR2 is YNFKEQ. This CDR3 reads CASSQEEGPGIQYF. CDR3 sequence (DNA): TGTGCCAGCAGCCAAGAAGAGGGGCCGGGCATTCAGTACTTC.

This chain joins TRBV19 and TRBJ2-7; 7 bases map to TRBD2. V was pared by 5 bases and J by 6 bases, with 10 bases of the junction left unmatched. Germline CDR1 reads LNHDA; CDR2 reads SQIVND (reference sequence). There are 14 residues in the CDR3. DNA for the CDR3: TGTGCCAGTAGTCTGCTGGGGGGGGTAGGCGAGCAGTACTTC. The encoded protein is CASSLLGGVGEQYF.

The J gene is TRBJ2-3, the V gene TRBV10-3; D is perhaps TRBD1 (6 bases). Germline values: CDR1 ENHRY, CDR2 SYGVKD. V lost 2 bases and J 6 bases, leaving 15 bases between the germline ends. There are 15 residues in the CDR3. The CDR3 protein is CAISERRQGSDTQYF. The CDR3, as DNA: TGTGCCATCAGTGAGAGACGGCAGGGGTCGGATACGCAGTATTTT.

Within the sample, this clone is medium-sized (0.01 to 0.1%). The genes are TRBV14 and TRBJ2-3; D might be TRBD1 (5 bases). Trimming cost V 4 bases and J 6 bases, with 8 bases left between them. The length of the CDR3 is 12 residues. Germline V gene sequence: CDR1 SGHDN, CDR2 FVKESK. Here the CDR3 DNA reads TGTGCCAGCAGCCTCAACAGGGATACGCAGTATTTT. This encodes CASSLNRDTQYF.

The chain combines TRBV5-1 with TRBJ2-3; D may be TRBD2 (5 bases). V lost 7 bases to trimming and J lost 0 bases, with 6 bases between them. Germline-derived CDR1 and CDR2 are SGHRS and YFSETQ. The CDR3 consists of 12 residues. CDR3 DNA sequence: TGCGCCAGCGGGGAGAGCACAGATACGCAGTATTTT. Its translation: CASGESTDTQYF.

The genes are TRBV11-1 and TRBJ1-2; D call uncertain. The CDR3 runs 15 residues. CDR1 and CDR2 from the germline V gene are SGHAT and FQDESV (reference sequence). Deletions cut 4 bases from V and 8 bases from J, with 20 bases between. CDR3: CASSSGSWLPEGYTF. In DNA form, the CDR3 reads TGTGCCAGCAGCTCCGGAAGTTGGCTCCCCGAGGGCTACACCTTC.

This rearrangement joins TRBV6-5 to TRBJ2-1; D remains ambiguous. Germline CDR1 and CDR2: MNHEY and SVGAGI. V dropped 6 bases and J dropped 0 bases, with 9 bases sitting between them. This CDR3 is 14 amino acids long. The CDR3 region is CASSNLASYNEQFF. CDR3 DNA sequence: TGTGCCAGCAGCAACTTGGCCTCCTACAATGAGCAGTTCTTC.

The rearrangement joins TRBV29-1 to TRBJ2-1; 8 bases line up with TRBD2. The CDR3 spans 17 residues. V shed 3 bases, J shed 3 bases, and the junction held 13 bases outside the gene matches. In germline, CDR1 is SQVTM, CDR2 ANQGSEA. This CDR3 is CSVETPGGAALYNEQFF. CDR3 in DNA: TGCAGCGTTGAGACCCCGGGGGGGGCGGCGCTCTACAATGAGCAGTTCTTC.

This chain connects TRBV7-9 to TRBJ1-2, with D unresolved. Looked up from germline, CDR1 is SEHNR and CDR2 is FQNEAQ (reference sequence). This CDR3 is 16 amino acids long. The V and J ends lost 5 bases and 2 bases respectively, with 18 bases between them. Here the CDR3 reads CASSLAQQLTNYGYTF. The CDR3 coding sequence is TGTGCCAGCAGCCTCGCGCAACAACTCACCAACTATGGCTACACCTTC.

V usage is TRBV29-1 and J usage is TRBJ2-5; D is ambiguous. Trimming took off 2 bases at V and 8 bases at J, with 15 bases between the two ends. In germline, CDR1 is SQVTM, CDR2 ANQGSEA. This CDR3 comprises 13 residues. CDR3 protein: CSVEFQSRYTQYF. CDR3 in DNA: TGCAGCGTTGAATTCCAGTCCCGTTATACCCAGTACTTC.

The chain combines TRBV11-2 with TRBJ2-7; 7 bases align to TRBD2. The J segment lost 3 bases and the V segment lost 1 base, leaving 6 bases of the junction unmatched. Germline loops: CDR1 SGHAT, CDR2 FQNNGV. This CDR3 comprises 15 residues. The CDR3 protein is CASSLGGGGYYEQYF. The DNA for the CDR3 is TGTGCCAGCAGCTTAGGTGGGGGGGGGTACTACGAGCAGTACTTC.

This chain connects TRBV4-1 to TRBJ2-1, with 14 bases identical to TRBD2. CDR1 is MGHRA and CDR2 is YSYEKL in the germline V gene. The CDR3 length is 15 residues. The trim removed 6 bases at V and 5 bases at J, leaving 3 bases unmatched. The CDR3 DNA is TGCGCCAGCAGGGGGGGACTAGCGGGAGACAATGAGCAGTTCTTC. This codes for CASRGGLAGDNEQFF.

This chain links TRBV9 with TRBJ2-1, with 7 nucleotides matching TRBD2. CDR1 is SGDLS and CDR2 is YYNGEE in the germline V gene. This CDR3 has 15 residues. J gave up 2 bases and V 4 bases, and 6 bases lay outside the gene matches. The CDR3 bases are TGTGCCAGCAGCTTCAGCGGGGCTGCCTACAATGAGCAGTTCTTC. Amino acid sequence: CASSFSGAAYNEQFF.

The J gene is TRBJ1-1, the V gene TRBV15; the D gene is possibly TRBD1 (5 bases). The CDR3 extends over 13 amino acids. V lost 0 bases to trimming and J lost 6 bases, with 8 bases between them. The germline CDR1 and CDR2 sequences are LNHNV and YYDKDF (reference sequence). CDR3 sequence: CATSRDPGSEAFF. As DNA, the CDR3 is TGTGCCACCAGCAGAGATCCAGGGTCTGAAGCTTTCTTT.

DNA of the CDR3: TGTGCCAGCAGCTTGTGGGTTGGGGGCTACACCTTC. Translation gives CASSLWVGGYTF. V usage is TRBV5-5 and J usage is TRBJ1-2, with unresolved D. V was trimmed by 1 base and J by 8 bases, leaving 9 bases between them. The CDR3 consists of 12 residues. Germline CDR1 is SGHKS and CDR2 is YYEKEE (reference sequence).

CDR3 amino acids: CASKRDTSYEQYF. The CDR3 nucleotides read TGTGCCAGCAAAAGGGACACGTCCTACGAGCAGTACTTC. J is TRBJ2-7 and V is TRBV2; D possibly corresponds to TRBD1 (6 bases). V lost 7 bases to trimming and J lost 1 base, with 11 bases between them. Germline CDR1 is SNHLY and CDR2 is FYNNEI. This CDR3 comprises 13 residues.